This TCR beta chain was sequenced for a study of sequential checkpoint blockade in melanoma. Study at large: Patients were randomized 1:1 to nivolumab-then-ipilimumab or ipilimumab-then-nivolumab first-line. Both treatment sequences were followed by maintenance nivolumab.

This sample's treatment: randomized to nivolumab then ipilimumab (arm A) or the reverse (arm B). The method was immunoSEQ multiplex PCR; TCRdb's version includes in-frame clones alone and lacks a portion of them. The sample lists 15,000 to 20,000 clones; over 70% were seen once. The receptor's source is a human donor with melanoma. The sample in question was CD8+ T cells sorted from blood (inferred from file names), obtained from a patient given nivolumab and ipilimumab in sequence.

This CDR3 reads CASSSPGIGTEAFF. For the CDR3, the DNA is TGTGCCAGCAGTTCTCCCGGGATTGGCACTGAAGCTTTCTTT. The J gene is TRBJ1-1, the V gene TRBV28; D gene uncertain. Trimming removed 4 bases from V and 4 bases from J, with 13 bases in between. Per the germline V gene, CDR1 is MDHEN and CDR2 is SYDVKM. This CDR3 is built from 14 residues.